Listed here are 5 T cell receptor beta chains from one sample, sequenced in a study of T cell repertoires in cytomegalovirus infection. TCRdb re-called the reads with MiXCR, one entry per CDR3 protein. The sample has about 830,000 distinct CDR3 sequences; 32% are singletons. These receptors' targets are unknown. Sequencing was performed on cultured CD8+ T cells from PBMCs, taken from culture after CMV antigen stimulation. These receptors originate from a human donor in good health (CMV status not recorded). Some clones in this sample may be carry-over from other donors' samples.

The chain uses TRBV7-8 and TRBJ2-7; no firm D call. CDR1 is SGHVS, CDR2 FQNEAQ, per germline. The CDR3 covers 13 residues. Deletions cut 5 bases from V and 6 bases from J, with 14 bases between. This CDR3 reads CASSPPGSGEQYV. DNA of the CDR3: TGTGCCAGCAGCCCACCCGGATCGGGCGAGCAGTACGTC.

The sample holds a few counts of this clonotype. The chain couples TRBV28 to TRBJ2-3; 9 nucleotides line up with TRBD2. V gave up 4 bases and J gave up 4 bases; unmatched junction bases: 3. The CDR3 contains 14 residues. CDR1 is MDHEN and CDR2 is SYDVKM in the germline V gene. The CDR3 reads CASSWAGGPDTQYF. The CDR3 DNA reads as TGTGCCAGCAGTTGGGCGGGGGGGCCAGATACGCAGTATTTT.

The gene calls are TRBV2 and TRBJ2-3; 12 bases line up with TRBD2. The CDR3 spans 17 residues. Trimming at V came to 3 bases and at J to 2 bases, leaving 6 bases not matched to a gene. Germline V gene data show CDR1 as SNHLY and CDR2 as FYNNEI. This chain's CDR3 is CASSEPTSGGPTDTQYF. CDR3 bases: TGTGCCAGCAGTGAGCCGACTAGCGGGGGACCCACAGATACGCAGTATTTT.

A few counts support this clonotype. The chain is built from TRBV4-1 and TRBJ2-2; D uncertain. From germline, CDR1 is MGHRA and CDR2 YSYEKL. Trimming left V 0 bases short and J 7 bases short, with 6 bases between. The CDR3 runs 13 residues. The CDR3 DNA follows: TGCGCCAGCAGCCAAGATTGGAGCGGGGAGCTGTTTTTT. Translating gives CASSQDWSGELFF.

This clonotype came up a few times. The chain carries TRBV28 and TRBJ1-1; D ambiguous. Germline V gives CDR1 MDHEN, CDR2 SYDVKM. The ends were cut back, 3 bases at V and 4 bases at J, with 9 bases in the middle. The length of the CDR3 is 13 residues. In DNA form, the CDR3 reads TGTGCCAGCAGTTTCATCGGGAGCACTGAAGCTTTCTTT. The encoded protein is CASSFIGSTEAFF.